The TCR beta chain described here comes from a study of T cell responses to AZD1222 COVID-19 vaccine. Study outcomes and limitations: Recipients of two AZD1222 doses showed rising Spike-specific TCR breadth and depth.

The data were produced by immunoSEQ multiplex PCR, yet TCRdb's version contains in-frame clones alone and is incomplete. The data contain about 75,000 clones, approximately 88% of them seen just once; the ten biggest clones take up 10%. Concerning this clone itself: The antigen is not known.

V gave up 1 base and J gave up 2 bases, with 9 bases separating them. CDR1 GTSNPN and CDR2 SVGIG come from the germline V gene (reference sequence). This CDR3 region has 14 residues. The genes are TRBV30 and TRBJ1-5; possibly TRBD1 for D (6 bases). Source: peripheral blood, taken 28 days after the second dose of the MenACWY control vaccine. The sequence was obtained from an adult who received the MenACWY meningococcal vaccine as a control. The CDR3 nucleotides are TGTGCCTGGAGTGCGGCAGGGGGCAATCAGCCCCAGCATTTT. Its translation is CAWSAAGGNQPQHF.